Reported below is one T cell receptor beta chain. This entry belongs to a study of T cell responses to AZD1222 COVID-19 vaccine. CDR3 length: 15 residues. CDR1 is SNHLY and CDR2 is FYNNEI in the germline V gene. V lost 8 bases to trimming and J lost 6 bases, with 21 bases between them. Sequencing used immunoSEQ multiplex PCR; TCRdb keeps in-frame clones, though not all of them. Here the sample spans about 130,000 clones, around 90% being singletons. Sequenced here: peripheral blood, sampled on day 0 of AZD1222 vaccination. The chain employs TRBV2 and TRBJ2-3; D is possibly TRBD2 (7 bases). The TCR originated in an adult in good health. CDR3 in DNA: TGTGCCAGCGGGAGTGGGGGGGGCCCACTGGATACGCAGTATTTT. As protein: CASGSGGGPLDTQYF.